These 26 T cell receptor beta chains originate from one sample sequenced in a study of blood T cell repertoires in COVID-19. Some clones are missing from TCRdb's copy, which holds only in-frame ones; the method was immunoSEQ multiplex PCR. The data contain approximately 300,000 clones, roughly nine tenths of them seen just once; the ten biggest clones take up roughly 20%. Sequenced input: PBMCs or T cells enriched from blood (not recorded which). These receptors were collected from a woman under 40 who had recovered from COVID-19.

This clone has just a few counts. The rearrangement links TRBV18 to TRBJ1-1; D remains ambiguous. Germline CDR1 reads KGHSH; CDR2 reads LQKENI. This CDR3 contains 14 residues. V shed 8 bases and J shed 4 bases, with 17 bases lying between them. CDR3 sequence reads: CASLDTIQGTEAFF. The CDR3 region has the DNA TGTGCCAGCCTCGACACCATACAAGGCACTGAAGCTTTCTTT.

V and J are TRBV28 and TRBJ2-2, with 8 positions matching TRBD1. The CDR3 is 17 amino acids. Trimming took 2 bases from V and 4 from J; bases not matched to a gene: 9. The germline V gene encodes CDR1 MDHEN and CDR2 SYDVKM. As DNA, the CDR3 is TGTGCCAGCAGTTTAAGCCAGGGGGCGCGGGGCACCGGGGAGCTGTTTTTT. It encodes CASSLSQGARGTGELFF.

The J gene is TRBJ1-6, the V gene TRBV18, with 8 bases matching TRBD1. V lost 6 bases and J lost 0; bases outside the gene matches: 4. Per the germline V gene, CDR1 is KGHSH and CDR2 is LQKENI. The CDR3 has 16 amino acids. CDR3 DNA: TGTGCCAGCTCCCTAACAGGGGGCTCCTATAATTCACCCCTCCACTTT. It translates to CASSLTGGSYNSPLHF.

Concerning this clone itself: Other DNA sequences of this sample code for an identical CDR3. The chain combines TRBV18 with TRBJ1-5; D gene unclear. The CDR3 consists of 13 residues. Trimming took 3 bases from V and 5 from J, leaving 8 bases between them. Germline V gives CDR1 KGHSH, CDR2 LQKENI. In DNA form, the CDR3 reads TGTGCCAGCTCACCTGGGAGGGATCAGCCCCAGCATTTT. Residues: CASSPGRDQPQHF.

In this sample, this clone turned up once. This sequence joins TRBV28 and TRBJ1-1, with D perhaps TRBD1 (5 bases). V was trimmed by 2 bases and J by 7 bases, leaving 26 bases between them. This CDR3 region has 18 residues. Germline V CDR1 and CDR2: MDHEN, SYDVKM. The CDR3, as DNA: TGTGCCAGCAGTTTAGGGGGGGGATGGGCGGCCGGGCGAGATGAAGCTTTCTTT. The encoded protein is CASSLGGGWAAGRDEAFF.

This clone has only one observation. This chain's CDR3 is CASSESQGFRGYTF. CDR3 in DNA: TGTGCCAGCAGTGAAAGTCAGGGCTTCAGGGGCTACACCTTC. V usage is TRBV6-1 and J usage is TRBJ1-2; the D gene is possibly TRBD1 (5 bases). The length of the CDR3 is 14 residues. Germline CDR1 and CDR2: MNHNS and SASEGT. The V gene lost 2 bases and the J gene lost 8 bases, with 15 bases spanning the gap.

The V call is TRBV13, the J call TRBJ2-7; 7 bases align to TRBD1. Germline CDR1 reads PRHDT; CDR2 reads FYEKMQ (reference sequence). The CDR3 spans 14 residues. Losses at the gene ends were 3 bases for V and 2 bases for J; bases not matched to a gene: 4. The CDR3 coding sequence is TGTGCCAGCAGCTTCCGGGACAGCCCCTACGAGCAGTACTTC. This gives the protein CASSFRDSPYEQYF.

The chain couples TRBV5-6 to TRBJ1-2; 7 nucleotides line up with TRBD1. V trimming: 4 bases; J trimming: 3 bases; junction bases outside the gene matches: 6. CDR1 SGHDT and CDR2 YYEEEE come from the germline V gene. The length of the CDR3 is 14 residues. CDR3 in amino acids: CASSPGQLYYGYTF. The DNA for the CDR3 is TGTGCCAGCAGCCCGGGACAGCTTTACTATGGCTACACCTTC.

V is TRBV4-3 and J is TRBJ2-7; 7 nucleotides agree with TRBD2. The junction had 9 bases not matched to a gene; V was cut back by 0 bases and J by 7 bases. Germline V gives CDR1 LGHNA, CDR2 YSLEER. This CDR3 spans 15 amino acids. This chain's CDR3 is CASSQEASGSGEQYF. For the CDR3, the DNA is TGCGCCAGCAGCCAAGAAGCTAGCGGATCGGGGGAGCAGTACTTC.

The chain couples TRBV19 to TRBJ1-2; D is perhaps TRBD1 (5 bases). The germline CDR1 and CDR2 sequences are LNHDA and SQIVND (reference sequence). The CDR3 spans 12 residues. Trimming took 6 bases from V and 5 from J, leaving 10 bases between them. The CDR3 DNA reads as TGTGCCAGTAGATGGGGGGTTTATGGCTACACCTTC. This encodes CASRWGVYGYTF.

V is TRBV6-5 and J is TRBJ2-5; 9 bases agree with TRBD2. The CDR3 covers 14 residues. Trimming took 7 bases from V and 3 from J; bases not matched to a gene: 6. CDR1 is MNHEY, CDR2 SVGAGI, per germline. CDR3 DNA sequence: TGTGCCAGCACGCTAGCGGGGCGCGAAGAGACCCAGTACTTC. Protein: CASTLAGREETQYF.

This sequence joins TRBV5-1 and TRBJ2-2; 7 bases fit TRBD2. Germline V gene sequence: CDR1 SGHRS, CDR2 YFSETQ. The CDR3 has 15 residues. V dropped 6 bases and J dropped 2; count of bases not matched to a gene: 7. Here the CDR3 DNA reads TGCGCCAGCAAGGGCGGGAGCTCTAACACCGGGGAGCTGTTTTTT. Amino acid sequence: CASKGGSSNTGELFF.

The V call is TRBV5-1, the J call TRBJ2-3; D perhaps matches TRBD2 (5 bases). CDR3 length: 14 residues. Trimming cost V 2 bases and J 2 bases, with 9 bases left between them. Germline V gene data show CDR1 as SGHRS and CDR2 as YFSETQ. The CDR3 spells CASSLTGFTDTQYF. The CDR3 DNA reads TGCGCCAGCAGCTTAACGGGATTCACAGATACGCAGTATTTT.

The chain combines TRBV18 with TRBJ1-1; tentatively, D is TRBD1 (5 bases). CDR1 KGHSH and CDR2 LQKENI come from the germline V gene. The V end lost 3 bases, the J end lost 1 base, and 12 bases lay between the germline ends. The CDR3 covers 15 residues. CDR3 coding DNA: TGTGCCAGCTCACCCATCGGGGGAGGGAACACTGAAGCTTTCTTT. Its translation is CASSPIGGGNTEAFF.

V and J are TRBV6-5 and TRBJ1-1; TRBD1 might be the D (5 bases). The germline V and J ends were trimmed by 2 bases and 0 bases, with 10 bases remaining between them. CDR3 length equals 15 residues. Germline CDR1 and CDR2: MNHEY and SVGAGI. This CDR3 reads CASSYTRQMNTEAFF. The DNA for the CDR3 is TGTGCCAGCAGTTACACCAGACAGATGAACACTGAAGCTTTCTTT.

This sequence joins TRBV27 and TRBJ2-7, with D perhaps matching TRBD1 (6 bases). There are 11 residues in the CDR3. CDR1 is MNHEY and CDR2 is SMNVEV in the germline V gene (reference sequence). The germline V and J ends were trimmed by 5 bases and 8 bases, with 10 bases remaining between them. CDR3 region: CASSIRGKQYF. The CDR3 DNA follows: TGTGCCAGCAGTATCAGGGGAAAGCAGTACTTC.

This clone was recorded only once. J is TRBJ1-1 and V is TRBV28; tentatively, D is TRBD1 (6 bases). Germline V gene sequence: CDR1 MDHEN, CDR2 SYDVKM. V lost 4 bases to trimming and J lost 4 bases, with 13 bases between them. The CDR3 totals 14 residues. The CDR3, as DNA: TGTGCCAGCAGTTATCCTACAGGGCGCACTGAAGCTTTCTTT. Translating it yields CASSYPTGRTEAFF.

The V gene is TRBV7-8, the J gene TRBJ1-4; 9 positions match TRBD1. The CDR3 loop spans 16 amino acids. The V segment lost 5 bases and the J segment 5 bases; nucleotides outside the gene matches: 9. Germline CDR1 and CDR2: SGHVS and FQNEAQ. This chain's CDR3 is CASSTWTGAGNEKLFF. The CDR3 nucleotides read TGTGCCAGCAGCACATGGACAGGGGCAGGGAATGAAAAACTGTTTTTT.

The rearrangement uses TRBV28 and TRBJ1-6; TRBD1 might be the D (6 bases). CDR1 and CDR2 (germline): MDHEN, SYDVKM. The CDR3 runs 14 residues. The V end was cut by 3 bases, the J end by 8 bases, with 11 bases between. The CDR3: CASSLTGLDSPLHF. As DNA, the CDR3 is TGTGCCAGCAGTTTGACAGGCCTGGATTCACCCCTCCACTTT.

V gene TRBV7-2 combines with J gene TRBJ2-3, with a tentative D call TRBD2 (5 bases). The ends were cut back, 5 bases at V and 5 bases at J, with 20 bases in the middle. This CDR3 is built from 16 residues. Germline CDR1 SGHTA, CDR2 FQGNSA. The CDR3 DNA follows: TGTGCCAGCAGCCGCGCCGGGATCTACACGGGAGATACGCAGTATTTT. This codes for CASSRAGIYTGDTQYF.

The chain recombines TRBV28 with TRBJ1-1, with 10 nucleotides matching TRBD1. This CDR3 comprises 16 residues. Germline V CDR1 and CDR2: MDHEN, SYDVKM. After removal of 2 bases from V and 1 base from J, the junction contained 4 bases not matched to a gene. DNA for the CDR3: TGTGCCAGCAGTTTAAGGACAGGGGGTGGGAACACTGAAGCTTTCTTT. It codes for CASSLRTGGGNTEAFF.

The chain has TRBV19 and TRBJ2-7, with a weak D call TRBD1 (5 bases). Germline values: CDR1 LNHDA, CDR2 SQIVND (reference sequence). V was shortened by 4 bases and J by 6 bases, with 19 bases between the two germline ends. The CDR3 runs 15 residues. The CDR3 loop is CASSSSGIPPAEQYF. The DNA for the CDR3 is TGTGCCAGTAGTAGTTCAGGGATCCCTCCAGCCGAGCAGTACTTC. Together with reference TRBV19 and TRBJ2-7, the CDR3 gives the full variable domain: DGGITQSPKYLFRKEGQNVTLSCEQNLNHDAMYWYRQDPGQGLRLIYYSQIVNDFQKGDIAEGYSVSREKKESFPLTVTSAQKNPTAFYLCASSSSGIPPAEQYFGPGTRLTVT.

The rearrangement joins TRBV6-2 or TRBV6-3 to TRBJ1-1, with 9 nucleotides matching TRBD1. Trimming removed 2 bases from V and 11 bases from J; junction bases left unmatched: 15. The CDR3 runs 16 residues. The V gene's germline CDR1 is MNHEY and CDR2 SVGEGT. The CDR3 DNA follows: TGTGCCAGCAGTTACCCACCGGGACAGGGTCCTGAAAAGGCTTTCTTT. Its protein product is CASSYPPGQGPEKAFF.

This sequence joins TRBV28 and TRBJ1-2, with D hard to call. V lost 1 base and J 5 bases, leaving 11 bases between the germline ends. This CDR3 contains 14 residues. In germline, CDR1 is MDHEN, CDR2 SYDVKM. The CDR3 loop reads CASSLLGPEYGYTF. In DNA, the CDR3 is TGTGCCAGCAGTTTATTGGGCCCTGAGTATGGCTACACCTTC.

The V call is TRBV28, the J call TRBJ2-3; 11 bases align to TRBD2. The CDR3 has 16 amino acids. Per germline, CDR1 MDHEN and CDR2 SYDVKM. J was trimmed by 5 bases and V by 3 bases; bases with no gene match: 7. DNA for the CDR3: TGTGCCAGCAGTTTTAAGATTAGCGGGGGGGTAGATACGCAGTATTTT. It is translated as CASSFKISGGVDTQYF.

The rearrangement links TRBV15 to TRBJ1-2; perhaps TRBD1 as D (5 bases). The CDR3 spans 15 residues. Germline V gene data show CDR1 as LNHNV and CDR2 as YYDKDF (reference sequence). V was shortened by 5 bases and J by 2 bases, with 15 bases between the two germline ends. The CDR3 sequence is CATSGRRGLNYGYTF. The CDR3 nucleotides are TGTGCCACCAGCGGCCGAAGGGGCTTAAACTATGGCTACACCTTC.